What follows is one TCR beta chain and its context. Its target is unknown. Joint extraction of RNA and DNA used roughly 19-31 mg of bulk tissue that was unsorted. These data are taken from a study of tumor-infiltrating lymphocytes in primary liver carcinoma. Regarding the study as a whole: The difference in top-250-clone fraction between tumors and blood was significant, favoring tumors (p = 0.039). It was tumor-adjacent and tumor-blood pairs that overlapped less than tumor region pairs did.

Priming with a constant-region primer yielded TCR beta cDNA from 450 to 550 ng total RNA. A slightly modified ARM-PCR protocol with three nested multiplex PCR rounds produced these TCR beta libraries. TRBV1-TRBV30 forward primers and a C-beta reverse primer were used in the first two PCR rounds, which each ran for approximately 10 cycles. Using its own MiXCR run on the multiplex PCR reads, TCRdb lists one record per CDR3 protein. Of some 87,000 distinct CDR3 sequences listed, just over 65% are singletons. There are 12 residues in the CDR3. The V and J ends lost 11 bases and 6 bases respectively, with 14 bases between them. The germline gives CDR1 MDHEN, CDR2 SYDVKM.

This chain links TRBV28 with TRBJ1-5, with D tentatively TRBD1 (6 bases). This clonotype originated in a middle-aged man with primary liver carcinoma and hepatitis B virus infection. The sample taken for sequencing was tumor-adjacent normal liver tissue. The CDR3 region has the DNA TGTGCCGGAGGGGGTTGGGGTCAGCCCCAGCATTTT. Amino acid sequence: CAGGGWGQPQHF.